This T cell receptor beta chain was sequenced during a study of CD8 T cells in ankylosing spondylitis. Study observations and caveats: Within matched ankylosing spondylitis synovial fluid, disease-linked clones were reportedly significantly enriched. CD8+ disease-linked clones were present at relatively low frequencies in blood. Apparently characteristic of ankylosing spondylitis blood was a TCR beta motif (eight highly homologous variants).

Turning to this clonotype: Its antigen is not identified.

V dropped 1 base and J dropped 8 bases, with 8 bases sitting between them. The CDR3 totals 12 residues. CDR1 and CDR2 from the germline V gene are SGHAT and FQNNGV. With molecular barcodes, quantitative 5'-RACE was used to make the TCR beta libraries. Using its own MiXCR run on the 5' RACE reads, TCRdb lists one record per CDR3 protein. The data hold approximately 400,000 distinct CDR3 sequences, with roughly 27% observed a single time. The receptor comes from a male donor with ankylosing spondylitis. The sequencing sample was made of blood, either unsorted or a sorted T cell fraction (not recorded which). The genes are TRBV11-2 and TRBJ1-2, with a possible D match to TRBD1 (5 bases). CDR3 protein: CASSLAGVGYTF. CDR3 nucleotide sequence: TGTGCCAGCAGCTTAGCGGGGGTCGGCTACACCTTC.